Listed here are 2 T cell receptor beta chains from one sample, sequenced in a study of cytomegalovirus exposure and HLA in healthy donors. The PCR was carried out with 60 Vbeta primers and 13 Jbeta primers. Method: immunoSEQ multiplex PCR; TCRdb's copy keeps in-frame clones and lacks some. The data show some 180,000 clones, around four fifths seen once. The sample was PBMCs. Receptors were obtained from a man between 18 and 35 years old in good health and CMV-seronegative.

This clone was seen only a few times. The chain employs TRBV15 and TRBJ2-5; TRBD2 matches at 8 bases. The junction had 1 base not matched to a gene; V was cut back by 5 bases and J by 2 bases. The germline V gene encodes CDR1 LNHNV and CDR2 YYDKDF (reference sequence). CDR3 size: 13 residues. The CDR3 DNA reads TGTGCCACCAGCGGACTAGCTCAAGAGACCCAGTACTTC. Translated: CATSGLAQETQYF.

This clone has just a few counts. The chain couples TRBV6-6 to TRBJ2-1; D is unresolved. CDR3 length equals 14 residues. Germline V gene sequence: CDR1 MNHNY, CDR2 SVGAGI (reference sequence). Between the trimmed V and J ends, which lost 5 bases and 0 bases, there was a span of 8 bases. The CDR3 nucleotides are TGTGCCAGCAGTCTTAGAGGCTCCTACAATGAGCAGTTCTTC. This gives the protein CASSLRGSYNEQFF.